The sequence of this TCR beta chain was determined in a study of blood T cell repertoires in COVID-19 (TCRdb year 2020). With regard to the full study: The collaborator samples originated in the United States, Italy and Spain and spanned the acute and convalescent phases of COVID-19. Nearly every sample came with metadata listing a de-identified subject ID, COVID-19 status, age in years and sex. The material from the prospective study consisted of cDNA or gDNA derived from T cells, B-cell-depleted T cells, or PBMCs. Where available, HLA class I and class II types were taken from metadata supplied by the sample provider and were not determined by assay-based typing. The repertoires were released in a freely available public database intended as a resource for research on the immune response to SARS-CoV-2. The samples were drawn from the first 160 participants of the ongoing ImmuneRACE study and from 1,254 subjects provided by 6 global collaborators. Deeply sampled blood TCRbeta repertoires from subjects exposed to, actively infected with, or recovered from COVID-19 were included in the dataset. What the study reported, not specific to this receptor: The quantity of clinical and demographic metadata differed by source and by participant and was supplied without curation.

TCRbeta CDR3 regions were amplified from genomic DNA by means of the immunoSEQ Assay, a bias-controlled multiplex PCR. Under the source paper's analysis protocol: Nucleated cell counts per sample were estimated from amplification of reference gene primers within the assay. Sequence reads were collapsed and filtered to measure the absolute abundance of every unique TCRbeta CDR3 rearrangement. For each sample, productive Simpson clonality was calculated by taking the square root of Simpson's diversity index across productive rearrangements. Imported from immuneACCESS, the table was reduced by TCRdb to in-frame sequences with V and J called. These copies leave out some clones; in studies compared against another copy, an unresolved V gene accounts for under half, and the cause of the remainder is not known. That table is the source of V, J and clone size, and D and trimming were worked out from the DNA. This sample gives roughly 320,000 clones in total; roughly 89% of them show up just once. The top ten clonotypes cover about 1.7% of the sample.

Details on this clone: Its antigen is still unknown. No base-level quality is on record; no much larger clone is a single base apart.

CDR1 and CDR2 (SNHLY, FYNNEI) derive from the germline V gene. From the cysteine up to the phenylalanine, the CDR3 has a length of 15 residues. Only the CDR3 DNA is retained, 45 bases long and in frame from the first base. Trimming removed 2 bases from V and 6 bases from J; the gene matches leave 9 bases unexplained. At one collaborating source in Seattle, patients were enrolled during active infection and were followed longitudinally through the course of disease. Whole blood was collected in K2EDTA tubes by collaborating institutions according to the institutions' own protocols. For TCRbeta analysis, collaborators shipped samples as frozen whole blood, isolated PBMCs, or DNA extracted from either of those sample types.

The sequencing input was peripheral blood. This sequence uses TRBV2 and TRBJ1-2; a stretch of 7 junction bases matches TRBD1. This receptor was obtained from a woman between 25 and 40 years old with COVID-19, enrolled during active disease. For the CDR3, the sequence is CASSESLRDSHGYTF. The DNA is TGTGCCAGCAGTGAATCACTCCGGGACAGCCATGGCTACACCTTC.